This TCR beta chain was captured by sequencing in a study of cytomegalovirus exposure and HLA in healthy donors. TCRdb's copy holds only in-frame clones and misses some; the assay was immunoSEQ multiplex PCR. The table has 100,000 to 150,000 clones, over 90% seen once. Trimming left V 4 bases short and J 4 bases short, with 10 bases between. The CDR3 runs 13 residues. The germline CDR1 and CDR2 sequences are MGHRA and YSYEKL. The receptor was derived from a woman under 30 in good health and CMV-seronegative. The chain employs TRBV4-1 and TRBJ1-1; possible D gene TRBD1, 6 bases. Sequencing input: PBMCs. The CDR3 region has the DNA TGCGCCAGCAGCCCCACAGGGCTCACTGAAGCTTTCTTT. Its translation is CASSPTGLTEAFF.